These 2 T cell receptor beta chains share one sample of origin, sequenced in a study of shared clonotypes between healthy human individuals. Only in-frame clones appear in the TCRdb table, and some are missing; sequencing was by immunoSEQ multiplex PCR. The sample consists of around 990,000 clones, 70% to 85% of them appearing once. The specimen sequenced was memory CD4+ T cells from PBMCs. The subset here: CD45RA-negative fraction. The receptors here all came from a young man in good health. Some clones in this sample may be carry-over from other donors' samples.

This chain uses TRBV25-1 with TRBJ2-5; D uncertain. Germline CDR1 and CDR2: MGHDK and SYGVNS. Trimming stripped 1 base from V and 1 base from J, with 7 bases between. The CDR3 runs 14 residues. The CDR3 here is CASSESGSQETQYF. The CDR3 nucleotides read TGTGCCAGCAGTGAATCAGGCAGCCAAGAGACCCAGTACTTC.

The chain combines TRBV25-1 with TRBJ1-2; 8 positions agree with TRBD1. The CDR3 spans 16 residues. The V segment lost 5 bases and the J segment 4 bases; nucleotides outside the gene matches: 12. CDR1 is MGHDK, CDR2 SYGVNS, per germline. For the CDR3, the DNA is TGTGCCAGCAGTAGCAACCCAGGGGGCTCAGGCTATGGCTACACCTTC. It yields the protein CASSSNPGGSGYGYTF.